The clone carrying this TCR beta chain appeared many times. As yet, its antigen is unknown. This CDR3 has 14 residues. V was trimmed by 4 bases and J by 3 bases, leaving 12 bases between them. The germline V gene has CDR1 LGHDT and CDR2 YNNKEL (reference sequence). The sample belongs to a study of identical twins. Study-wide results and caveats: Zero-insertion analyses could be partly confounded by invariant MAIT and iNKT cells.

TCRdb re-derived calls from the 5' RACE reads in MiXCR, one entry per CDR3 protein. The sample lists more than 250,000 distinct CDR3 sequences, roughly 8.6% occurring once. These data were also filed under a second study, of yellow fever vaccine responses in identical twins.

The chain uses TRBV3-1 and TRBJ1-2; D remains unclear. The clonotype comes from a woman in her late teens or twenties in good health. What was sequenced was memory (CD45RO+) T cells sorted from blood. CDR3: CASSPATYDYGYTF. For the CDR3, the DNA is TGTGCCAGCAGCCCGGCCACGTACGACTATGGCTACACCTTC.